This T cell receptor (beta chain) was found in a study of blood T cell repertoires in COVID-19 (dated by TCRdb to the early 2020s). Regarding the study in general: Collaborator samples came from the United States, Italy and Spain and covered acute and convalescent phases of COVID-19. The prospective study material was composed of cDNA or gDNA derived from T cells, B-cell-depleted T cells, or PBMCs. Subjects who had been exposed to COVID-19, were actively infected with it, or had recovered from it provided the deeply sampled blood TCRbeta repertoires that made up the dataset. The repertoires were released in a freely available public database meant as a resource for research on the immune response to SARS-CoV-2. Samples were obtained from the ongoing ImmuneRACE study (first 160 participants) and from 1,200 or so subjects provided by 6 global collaborators. Sample metadata almost always included a de-identified subject ID, COVID-19 status, age in years and sex. Where available, HLA class I and class II types were obtained from metadata supplied by the sample provider rather than from assay-based typing.

A note on this clone: There is no known antigen for this receptor. Nothing much larger sits one base from this clone, and base qualities are not available.

The CDR1 and CDR2 encoded by the germline V gene are SGHNT and YENEEA. Trimming takes 0 bases off V and 1 base off J; junction bases not matched to a gene: 2. Including the terminal cysteine and phenylalanine, the CDR3 comprises 17 residues. Left in the record is the CDR3 DNA by itself, 51 bases read in frame from the first base. TCRbeta CDR3 regions were amplified from genomic DNA using the immunoSEQ Assay, a bias-controlled multiplex PCR. The study's processing was this. The number of nucleated cells in each sample was estimated by amplification of reference gene primers within the assay. To quantify the absolute abundance of each unique TCRbeta CDR3 rearrangement, sequence reads were collapsed and filtered. For each sample, productive Simpson clonality was calculated by taking the square root of Simpson's diversity index across productive rearrangements. TCRdb carries this immuneACCESS record with in-frame sequences only. Its versions omit some clonotypes, under half of them owing to an unresolved V gene in the studies checked, with the rest unexplained. V and J calls and clone size come straight from that table; D and trimming were deduced from the DNA. Within this sample are approximately 140,000 clones, with 80% to 90% of them counted one time only. The ten largest clones take up 6.5% to 9.5% of the sample.

Overall study results and their limits: The amount of clinical and demographic metadata varied by source and participant and was provided uncurated.

One collaborating source in Seattle enrolled patients during active infection and followed them longitudinally through the course of disease. The collaborating institutions used their own protocols to collect whole blood in K2EDTA tubes. Collaborator samples were shipped for TCRbeta analysis as frozen whole blood, isolated PBMCs, or DNA extracted from either sample type. Sequenced sample: peripheral blood. Rearrangement joined TRBV11-3 to TRBJ2-5; a stretch of 13 junction bases matches TRBD2. This clonotype originated in a woman aged 55-75 years with COVID-19, enrolled during active disease. The nucleotides are TGTGCCAGCAGCTTAGATGGGACTAGCGGGATCCAAGAGACCCAGTACTTC. It encodes CASSLDGTSGIQETQYF. The reference TRBV11-3 and TRBJ2-5 proteins fill in what lies around the CDR3, so the full variable domain reads EAGVVQSPRYKIIEKKQPVAFWCNPISGHNTLYWYLQNLGQGPELLIRYENEEAVDDSQLPKDRFSAERLKGVDSTLKIQPAELGDSAVYLCASSLDGTSGIQETQYFGPGTRLLVL.